These 21 T cell receptor beta chains share one sample of origin, sequenced in a study of blood T cells in healthy people across ages. The authors ran a second PCR of roughly 7 to 11 cycles using a sample-barcoded 5' primer and a J-beta primer mix. TCRdb analysed the 5' RACE reads with MiXCR anew, one entry per CDR3 protein. The sample carries 1.5 million to 2 million distinct CDR3 sequences, around 35% recorded once. The specimen sequenced was blood. Source of these receptors: a woman aged 30 to 39 in good health.

The chain has TRBV7-2 and TRBJ1-2, with unresolved D. Per germline, CDR1 SGHTA and CDR2 FQGNSA. This CDR3 spans 16 amino acids. The germline V and J ends were trimmed by 2 bases and 4 bases, with 17 bases remaining between them. CDR3 residues: CASSLSLVREGYGYTF. The CDR3 DNA reads as TGTGCCAGCAGCTTATCTCTCGTCCGGGAAGGCTATGGCTACACCTTC.

This clonotype was detected a few times. The chain is built from TRBV9 and TRBJ1-1; D is unresolved. Germline V gives CDR1 SGDLS, CDR2 YYNGEE. Trimming cost V 3 bases and J 3 bases, with 9 bases left between them. The CDR3 covers 13 residues. CDR3 in DNA: TGTGCCAGCAGCGCGGACGGATACACTGAAGCTTTCTTT. This codes for CASSADGYTEAFF.

The chain uses TRBV4-2 and TRBJ2-7; D unclear. V was shortened by 0 bases and J by 0 bases, with 9 bases between the two germline ends. The length of the CDR3 is 15 residues. Germline values: CDR1 LGHNA, CDR2 YNFKEQ. The CDR3 nucleotides read TGTGCCAGCAGCCAAGATCGGCTGGGCTCCTACGAGCAGTACTTC. This translates into CASSQDRLGSYEQYF.

The genes are TRBV12-5 and TRBJ2-5; the match to TRBD2 covers 8 bases. There are 16 residues in the CDR3. After removal of 7 bases from V and 0 bases from J, the junction contained 10 bases not matched to a gene. Germline V gene lookup returns CDR1 LGHNT and CDR2 FRNRAP. The CDR3 DNA reads as TGTGCTAGTGCCTCGAGCGGGAGAGGGGACCAAGAGACCCAGTACTTC. Translation gives CASASSGRGDQETQYF.

This clonotype has more than one count but fewer than ten. The chain uses TRBV2 and TRBJ2-1; no clear D. CDR1 SNHLY and CDR2 FYNNEI come from the germline V gene. V lost 8 bases and J lost 9, with 8 bases in between. The CDR3 covers 10 residues. For the CDR3, the DNA is TGTGCCAGCTTTAACGCTGAGCAGTTCTTC. This gives the protein CASFNAEQFF.

There are a few counts of this clonotype. The genes are TRBV5-4 and TRBJ2-3, with 9 bases identical to TRBD2. From germline, CDR1 is SGHNT and CDR2 YYREEE (reference sequence). This CDR3 spans 15 amino acids. The V segment lost 3 bases and the J segment 0 bases; nucleotides outside the gene matches: 2. CDR3 protein: CASSWTSVSTDTQYF. The CDR3 DNA reads TGTGCCAGCAGCTGGACTAGCGTTAGCACAGATACGCAGTATTTT.

This clonotype was observed a handful of times. The chain couples TRBV20-1 to TRBJ2-3; possible D gene TRBD1, 5 bases. The CDR3 extends over 17 amino acids. Germline V gene data show CDR1 as DFQATT and CDR2 as SNEGSKA (reference sequence). V was pared by 0 bases and J by 0 bases, with 16 bases between. The CDR3 reads CSARDPPTAPSTDTQYF. The CDR3 DNA is TGCAGTGCTAGAGATCCTCCGACAGCGCCTAGCACAGATACGCAGTATTTT.

This clonotype was seen a handful of times. The chain has TRBV10-3 and TRBJ2-5, with a tentative D call TRBD2 (6 bases). Per the germline V gene, CDR1 is ENHRY and CDR2 is SYGVKD. The ends were cut back, 4 bases at V and 3 bases at J, with 18 bases in the middle. This CDR3 spans 16 amino acids. The CDR3 loop is CAISGSPGTPEETQYF. DNA for the CDR3: TGTGCCATCAGTGGCTCCCCGGGGACTCCGGAAGAGACCCAGTACTTC.

The genes are TRBV4-1 and TRBJ1-5; unclear D gene. The CDR3 has 14 residues. V dropped 1 base and J dropped 8 bases, with 12 bases sitting between them. The germline gives CDR1 MGHRA, CDR2 YSYEKL. The CDR3 sequence: CASSQAGSLKPQHF. CDR3 in DNA: TGCGCCAGCAGCCAAGCGGGTAGTCTGAAGCCCCAGCATTTT.

J is TRBJ2-7 and V is TRBV6-2 or TRBV6-3; D is perhaps TRBD2 (7 bases). The CDR3 has 15 residues. Deletions cut 6 bases from V and 0 bases from J, with 15 bases between. Germline values: CDR1 MNHEY, CDR2 SVGEGT. The CDR3 loop reads CASRERGATSYEQYF. For the CDR3, the DNA is TGTGCCAGCAGGGAACGGGGGGCCACCTCCTACGAGCAGTACTTC.

This clonotype turned up a few times. The V gene is TRBV13, the J gene TRBJ2-1; TRBD2 aligns across 9 bases. There are 16 residues in the CDR3. CDR1 PRHDT and CDR2 FYEKMQ come from the germline V gene (reference sequence). The J segment lost 7 bases and the V segment lost 8 bases, leaving 15 bases of the junction unmatched. In DNA form, the CDR3 reads TGTGCCAGCGGTACCCCCCGCGGGGGGGCCGGGAATGAGCAGTTCTTC. The encoded protein is CASGTPRGGAGNEQFF.

This clonotype appeared a few times. The chain joins TRBV5-1 to TRBJ2-3, with D unresolved. This CDR3 has 14 amino acids. CDR1 and CDR2 (germline): SGHRS, YFSETQ. V was shortened by 2 bases and J by 6 bases, with 13 bases between the two germline ends. The CDR3 DNA follows: TGCGCCAGCAGCTTCTTGACAAGTCGCGATACGCAGTATTTT. This encodes CASSFLTSRDTQYF.

The CDR3: CASSHGTSDTQYF. The CDR3 region has the DNA TGTGCCAGCAGCCATGGGACATCAGATACGCAGTATTTT. The rearrangement joins TRBV7-7 to TRBJ2-3; D is perhaps TRBD1 (6 bases). The germline V gene encodes CDR1 SSHAT and CDR2 FNYEAQ (reference sequence). The V end lost 5 bases, the J end lost 4 bases, and 10 bases lay between the germline ends. The CDR3 totals 13 residues. The whole variable domain, remainder taken from reference TRBV7-7 and TRBJ2-3, is GAGVSQSPRYKVTKRGQDVTLRCDPISSHATLYWYQQALGQGPEFLTYFNYEAQPDKSGLPSDRFSAERPEGSISTLTIQRTEQRDSAMYRCASSHGTSDTQYFGPGTRLTVL.

The chain couples TRBV27 to TRBJ1-2; D is ambiguous. The ends were cut back, 5 bases at V and 4 bases at J, with 17 bases in the middle. CDR1 MNHEY and CDR2 SMNVEV come from the germline V gene (reference sequence). The CDR3 length is 15 residues. CDR3 loop: CASSTFKGVSYGYTF. CDR3 DNA sequence: TGTGCCAGCAGTACCTTTAAGGGAGTAAGCTATGGCTACACCTTC.

This clonotype was recorded a few times. This CDR3 reads CASSSPPDQSYNEQFF. The DNA of the CDR3 is TGTGCCAGCAGTTCCCCTCCGGACCAATCCTACAATGAGCAGTTCTTC. The V call is TRBV27, the J call TRBJ2-1; D ambiguous. Germline lookup yields CDR1 MNHEY and CDR2 SMNVEV (reference sequence). Trimming removed 4 bases at V and 1 base at J, with 14 bases between. CDR3 length: 16 amino acids.

This clonotype was seen many times. V gene TRBV7-6 combines with J gene TRBJ2-5; 11 bases are a match to TRBD2. V was pared by 4 bases and J by 5 bases, with 9 bases of the junction left unmatched. The CDR3 is 16 residues long. The germline CDR1 and CDR2 sequences are SGHVS and FNYEAQ. The DNA for the CDR3 is TGTGCCAGCAGCTCCCAACTAGCGGGAGCTCTTGAGACCCAGTACTTC. Its translation is CASSSQLAGALETQYF. Drawing the rest from reference TRBV7-6 and TRBJ2-5, the complete variable domain is GAGVSQSPRYKVTKRGQDVALRCDPISGHVSLYWYRQALGQGPEFLTYFNYEAQQDKSGLPNDRFSAERPEGSISTLTIQRTEQRDSAMYRCASSSQLAGALETQYFGPGTRLLVL.

About this clonotype itself: A junction end diverges from the germline sequence, so it may reflect a read error. The CDR3 region has the DNA TGTGCCAGCAGCCAAGGGGTAGGGGGCTCGTACGTGCAGTACTTC. It is translated as CASSQGVGGSYVQYF. The rearrangement joins TRBV3-1 to TRBJ2-7, with 7 bases identical to TRBD1. There are 15 residues in the CDR3. Germline CDR1 reads LGHDT; CDR2 reads YNNKEL (reference sequence).

On this clonotype: Germline and junction disagree at one end, which may indicate a read error. The chain couples TRBV5-1 to TRBJ2-7; D assignment may be TRBD1 or TRBD2 (5 bases each). Germline-derived CDR1 and CDR2 are SGHRS and YFSETQ. The CDR3 has 16 amino acids. CDR3 protein: CASSYRRQPDSYVQYF. CDR3 nucleotides: TGCGCCAGCAGCTACCGTAGACAGCCGGACTCCTACGTGCAGTACTTC.

This clonotype was detected a few times. The chain recombines TRBV24-1 with TRBJ2-1, with TRBD2 matching 8 bases. The CDR3 runs 13 residues. The J segment lost 10 bases and the V segment lost 1 base, leaving 2 bases of the junction unmatched. Germline loops: CDR1 KGHDR, CDR2 SFDVKD. The CDR3 DNA sequence: TGTGCCACCAGTGATTTACGGGAGGGGGAGCAGTTCTTC. Translating gives CATSDLREGEQFF.

J is TRBJ1-6 and V is TRBV9, with a possible D match to TRBD1 (5 bases). V shed 0 bases and J shed 7 bases, with 8 bases lying between them. Per germline, CDR1 SGDLS and CDR2 YYNGEE. This CDR3 spans 14 amino acids. DNA of the CDR3: TGTGCCAGCAGCGTAGCGACAGAGAATTCACCCCTCCACTTT. This gives the protein CASSVATENSPLHF.

This clonotype was found many times. The rearrangement joins TRBV9 to TRBJ2-1; 10 bases fit TRBD2. Looked up from germline, CDR1 is SGDLS and CDR2 is YYNGEE. The V segment lost 7 bases and the J segment 5 bases; nucleotides outside the gene matches: 6. This CDR3 has 14 amino acids. Here the CDR3 reads CASARSGGDNEQFF. CDR3 bases: TGTGCCAGCGCTCGGAGCGGGGGGGACAATGAGCAGTTCTTC.